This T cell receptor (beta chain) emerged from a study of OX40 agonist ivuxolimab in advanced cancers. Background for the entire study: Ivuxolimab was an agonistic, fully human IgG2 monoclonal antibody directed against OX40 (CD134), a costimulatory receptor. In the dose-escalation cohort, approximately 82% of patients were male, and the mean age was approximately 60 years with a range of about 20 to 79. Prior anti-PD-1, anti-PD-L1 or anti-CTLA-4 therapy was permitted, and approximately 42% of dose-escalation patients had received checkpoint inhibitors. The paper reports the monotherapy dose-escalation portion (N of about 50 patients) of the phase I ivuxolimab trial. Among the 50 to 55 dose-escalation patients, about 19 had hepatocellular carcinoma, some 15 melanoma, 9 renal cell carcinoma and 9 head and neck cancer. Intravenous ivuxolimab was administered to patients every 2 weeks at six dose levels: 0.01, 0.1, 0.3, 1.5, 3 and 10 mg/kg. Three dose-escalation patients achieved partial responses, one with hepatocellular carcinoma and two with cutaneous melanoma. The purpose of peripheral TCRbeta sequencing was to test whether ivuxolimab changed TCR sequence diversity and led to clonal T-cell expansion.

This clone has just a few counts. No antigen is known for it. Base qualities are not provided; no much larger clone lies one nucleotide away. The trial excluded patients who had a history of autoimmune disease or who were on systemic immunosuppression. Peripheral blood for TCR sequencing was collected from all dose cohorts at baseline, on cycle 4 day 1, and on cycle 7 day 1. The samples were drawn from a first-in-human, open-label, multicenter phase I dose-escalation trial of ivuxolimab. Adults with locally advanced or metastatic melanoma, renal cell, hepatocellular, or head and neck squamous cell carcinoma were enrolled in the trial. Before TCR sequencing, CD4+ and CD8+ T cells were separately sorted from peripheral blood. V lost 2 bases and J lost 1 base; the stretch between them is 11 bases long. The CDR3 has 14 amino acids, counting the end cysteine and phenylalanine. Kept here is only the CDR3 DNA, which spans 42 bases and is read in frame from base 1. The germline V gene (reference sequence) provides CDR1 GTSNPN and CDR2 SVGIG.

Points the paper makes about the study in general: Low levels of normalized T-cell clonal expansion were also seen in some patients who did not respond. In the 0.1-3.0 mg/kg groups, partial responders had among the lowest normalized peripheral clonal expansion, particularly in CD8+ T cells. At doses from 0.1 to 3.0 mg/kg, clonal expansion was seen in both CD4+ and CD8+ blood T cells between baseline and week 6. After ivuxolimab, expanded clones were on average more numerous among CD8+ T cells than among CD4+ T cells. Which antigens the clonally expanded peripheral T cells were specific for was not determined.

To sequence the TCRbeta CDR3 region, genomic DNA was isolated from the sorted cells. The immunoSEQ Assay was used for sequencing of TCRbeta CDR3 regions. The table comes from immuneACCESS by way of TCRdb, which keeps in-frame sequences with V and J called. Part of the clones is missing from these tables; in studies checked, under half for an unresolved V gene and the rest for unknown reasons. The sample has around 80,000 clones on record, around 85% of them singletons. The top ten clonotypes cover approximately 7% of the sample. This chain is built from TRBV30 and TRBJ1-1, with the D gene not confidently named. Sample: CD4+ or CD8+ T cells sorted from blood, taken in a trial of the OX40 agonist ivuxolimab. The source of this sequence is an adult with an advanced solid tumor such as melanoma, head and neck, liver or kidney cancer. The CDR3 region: CAWSRTTGNTEAFF. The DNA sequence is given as TGTGCCTGGAGTCGCACGACGGGGAACACTGAAGCTTTCTTT.